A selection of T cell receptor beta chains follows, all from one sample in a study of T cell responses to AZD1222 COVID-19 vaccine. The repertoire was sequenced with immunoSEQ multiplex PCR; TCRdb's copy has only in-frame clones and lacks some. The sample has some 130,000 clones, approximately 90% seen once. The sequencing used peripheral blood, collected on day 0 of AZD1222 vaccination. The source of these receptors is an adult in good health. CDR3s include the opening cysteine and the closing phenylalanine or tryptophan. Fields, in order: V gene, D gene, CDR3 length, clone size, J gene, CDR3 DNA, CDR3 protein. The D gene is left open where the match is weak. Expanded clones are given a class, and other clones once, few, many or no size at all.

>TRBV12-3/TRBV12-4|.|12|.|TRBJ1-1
TGTGCCAGCTCTACAGTGTACACTGAAGCTTTCTTT
CASSTVYTEAFF
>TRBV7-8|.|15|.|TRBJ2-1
TGTGCCAGCAGCTTAGTTTCGGGAATCTTTGGTGAGCAGTTCTTC
CASSLVSGIFGEQFF
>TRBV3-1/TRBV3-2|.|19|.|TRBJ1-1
TGTGCCAGCAGCCAAGCTTCGGCAAGGGGGGGGAGACGGAACACTGAAGCTTTCTTT
CASSQASARGGRRNTEAFF
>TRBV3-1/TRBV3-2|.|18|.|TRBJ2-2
TGTGCCAGCAGCCAAGTCGATTATTCGGCAGACTTCACCGGGGAGCTGTTTTTT
CASSQVDYSADFTGELFF
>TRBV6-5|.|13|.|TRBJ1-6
TGTGCCAGCATCAGGGTCTATAATTCACCCCTCCACTTT
CASIRVYNSPLHF
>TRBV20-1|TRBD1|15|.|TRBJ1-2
TGCAGTGCTAGTGACCTCGGACAGGGGGCAGCTGGCTACACCTTC
CSASDLGQGAAGYTF
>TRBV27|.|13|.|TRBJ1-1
TGTGCCAGCAGCTTGGGTATGAACACTGAAGCTTTCTTT
CASSLGMNTEAFF
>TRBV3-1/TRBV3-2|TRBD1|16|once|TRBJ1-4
TGTGCCAGCAGCCCCCAAGACAGGGTAACTAATGAAAAACTGTTTTTT
CASSPQDRVTNEKLFF
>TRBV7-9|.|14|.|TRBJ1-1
TGTGCCAGCAGCTTAGTATGGGGAGGGCAAAAAGCTTTCTTT
CASSLVWGGQKAFF
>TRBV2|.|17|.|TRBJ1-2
TGTGCCAGCAGTGAAGATCGGTCGGCCGGAGCTACCTATGGCTACACCTTC
CASSEDRSAGATYGYTF
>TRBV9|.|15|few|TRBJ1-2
TGTGCCAGCAGCGTAGTTCGGTCCCCGAGCTATGGCTACACCTTC
CASSVVRSPSYGYTF
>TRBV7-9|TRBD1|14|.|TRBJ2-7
TGTGCCAGCAGCTTAGTGGGGACAGGCTACGAGCAGTACTTC
CASSLVGTGYEQYF
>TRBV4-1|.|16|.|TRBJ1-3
TGCGCCAGCAGCCAAGGAGGAGGGGGTGCTGGAAACACCATATATTTT
CASSQGGGGAGNTIYF
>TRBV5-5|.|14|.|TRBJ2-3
TGTGCCAGCACCACCGACAGCGTCACAGATACGCAGTATTTT
CASTTDSVTDTQYF
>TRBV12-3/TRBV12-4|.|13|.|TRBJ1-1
TGTGCCAGCAGTTTAGGAGAGAACACTGAAGCTTTCTTT
CASSLGENTEAFF
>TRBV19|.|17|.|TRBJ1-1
TGTGCCAGTAGTAACGGGCCGAGGCAGCCCATGAACACTGAAGCTTTCTTT
CASSNGPRQPMNTEAFF
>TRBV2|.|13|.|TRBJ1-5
TGTGCCAGCTGGGACGGAGGAAATCAGCCCCAGCATTTT
CASWDGGNQPQHF
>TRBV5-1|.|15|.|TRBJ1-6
TGCGCCAGCAGCTTGCAGGGAGATTATGATTCACCCCTCCACTTT
CASSLQGDYDSPLHF
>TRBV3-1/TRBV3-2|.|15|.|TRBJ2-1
TGTGCCAGCAGCCAAGGGCAGGGACCCAACAATGAGCAGTTCTTC
CASSQGQGPNNEQFF
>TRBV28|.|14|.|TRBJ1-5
TGTGCCAGCAGCCCGGACTCGGGGGGTCAGCCCCAGCATTTT
CASSPDSGGQPQHF
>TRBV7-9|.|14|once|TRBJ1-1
TGTGCCAGCAGCTTCCCCCTATTGAACACTGAAGCTTTCTTT
CASSFPLLNTEAFF
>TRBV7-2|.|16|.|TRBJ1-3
TGTGCCAGCAGCCCGGGGAGAAGAGGCTCTGGAAACACCATATATTTT
CASSPGRRGSGNTIYF
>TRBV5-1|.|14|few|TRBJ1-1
TGCGCCAGCAGCTTGGTTACAGCGAACACTGAAGCTTTCTTT
CASSLVTANTEAFF
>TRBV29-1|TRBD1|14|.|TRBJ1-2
TGCAGCGTTGAAGTCGGGACAGGGGGCTATGGCTACACCTTC
CSVEVGTGGYGYTF
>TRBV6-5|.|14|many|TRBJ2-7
TGTGCCGGTGGATCAGCGCGAACCTTTAACGAGCAGTACTTC
CAGGSARTFNEQYF
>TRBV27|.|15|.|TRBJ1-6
TGTGCCAGTTCACCCGGGACACTGTATAATTCACCCCTCCACTTT
CASSPGTLYNSPLHF
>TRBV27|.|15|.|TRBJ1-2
TGTGCCAGCAGTTTATCCTGGGGTTCGTACTATGGCTACACCTTC
CASSLSWGSYYGYTF
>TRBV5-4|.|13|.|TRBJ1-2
TGTGCCAGCAGCTTGGAAAAGGGAAATGGCTACACCTTC
CASSLEKGNGYTF
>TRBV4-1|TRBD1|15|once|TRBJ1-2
TGCGCCAGCAGCCAAGATCCAACAGGGGGCTATGGCTACACCTTC
CASSQDPTGGYGYTF
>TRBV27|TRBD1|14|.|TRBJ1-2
TGTGCCAGCAGCGGGACAGGGCCCTTTCCTGGCTACACCTTC
CASSGTGPFPGYTF
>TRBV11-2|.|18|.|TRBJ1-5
TGTGCCAGCAGCCTAGAGACCACCCCCTTTTATAGCAATCAGCCCCAGCATTTT
CASSLETTPFYSNQPQHF
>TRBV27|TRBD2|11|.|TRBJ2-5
TGTGCCAGCGGGGGGGTAATGACCCAGTACTTC
CASGGVMTQYF
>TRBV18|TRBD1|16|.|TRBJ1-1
TGTGCCAGCTCACGACTACAGGGGGAGATTGGCACTGAAGCTTTCTTT
CASSRLQGEIGTEAFF
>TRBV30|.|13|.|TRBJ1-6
TGTGCCTGGAGCTCAGGGGTAGGGTCACCCCTCCACTTT
CAWSSGVGSPLHF
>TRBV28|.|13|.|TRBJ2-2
TGTGCCAGCAGTCCTCAACACACCGGGGAGCTGTTTTTT
CASSPQHTGELFF
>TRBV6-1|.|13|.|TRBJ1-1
TGTGCCAGCAGTTCCGGCGGCCGTCCTGAAGCTTTCTTT
CASSSGGRPEAFF
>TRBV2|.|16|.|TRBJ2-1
TGTGCCAGCAGTGAAATGGGGCCTCGGATTTTCAATGAGCAGTTCTTC
CASSEMGPRIFNEQFF
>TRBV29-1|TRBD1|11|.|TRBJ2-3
TGCAGCGTGGACAGGGCAGATACGCAGTATTTT
CSVDRADTQYF
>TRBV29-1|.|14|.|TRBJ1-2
TGCAGCGTTGAAGGGATCGGCTTTAACTATGGCTACACCTTC
CSVEGIGFNYGYTF
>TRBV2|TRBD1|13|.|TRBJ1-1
TGTGCCCGCACCGACAGGGGACGGACTGAAGCTTTCTTT
CARTDRGRTEAFF
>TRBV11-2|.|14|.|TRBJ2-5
TGTGCCAGCAGCTTAGCGGGGCGAGGGGAGACCCAGTACTTC
CASSLAGRGETQYF
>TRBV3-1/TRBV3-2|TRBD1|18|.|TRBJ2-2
TGTGCCAGCAGCCTAAATAGGGCAGGGGGCGCGGGCACCGGGGAGCTGTTTTTT
CASSLNRAGGAGTGELFF
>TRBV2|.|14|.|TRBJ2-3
TGTGCCAGCAGTGATGGGGGTGACTCAGATACGCAGTATTTT
CASSDGGDSDTQYF
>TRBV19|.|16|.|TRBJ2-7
TGTGCCAGTAGTCCTTCGTGGGGGAAATGGGGGTACGAGCAGTACTTC
CASSPSWGKWGYEQYF
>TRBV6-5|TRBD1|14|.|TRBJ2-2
TGTGCCAGCAGTTATCGACAGGGCATCGGGGAGCTGTTTTTT
CASSYRQGIGELFF
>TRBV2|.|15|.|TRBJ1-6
TGTGCCAGCAGTGAACGCCAGGGCCATAATTCACCCCTCCACTTT
CASSERQGHNSPLHF